This TCR beta chain is drawn from a study of technical replicates of blood from several donors. Sequenced by immunoSEQ multiplex PCR; TCRdb stores in-frame clones only, minus some. The sample lists about 81,000 clones; under 97% were seen once. This CDR3 is 15 amino acids long. V was shortened by 2 bases and J by 7 bases, with 14 bases between the two germline ends. Germline CDR1 is SGHAT and CDR2 is FQNNGV. V usage is TRBV11-2 and J usage is TRBJ1-4; weak D call: TRBD1 (5 bases). The TCR comes from a human donor in good health. The specimen was T cells isolated from PBMCs. The CDR3: CASSLRVGVGEKLFF. Here the CDR3 DNA reads TGTGCCAGCAGCTTAAGAGTAGGGGTCGGTGAAAAACTGTTTTTT.